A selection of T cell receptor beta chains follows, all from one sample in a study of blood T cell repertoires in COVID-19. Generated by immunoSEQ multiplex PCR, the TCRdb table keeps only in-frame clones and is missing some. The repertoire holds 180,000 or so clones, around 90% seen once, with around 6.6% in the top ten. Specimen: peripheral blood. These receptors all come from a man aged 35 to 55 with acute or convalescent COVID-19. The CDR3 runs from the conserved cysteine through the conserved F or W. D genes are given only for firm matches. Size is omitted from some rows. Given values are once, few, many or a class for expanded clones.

cdr3_aa: CATKSRDRGEAFF
cdr3_nt: TGTGCCACCAAGTCCCGGGACAGGGGTGAAGCTTTCTTT
v_call: TRBV19
d_call: TRBD1
clone_size: few
j_call: TRBJ1-1
cdr3_length: 13

cdr3_aa: CAISGEGGYGYTF
cdr3_nt: TGTGCCATCAGTGGGGAAGGGGGCTATGGCTACACCTTC
v_call: TRBV10-3
d_call: -
clone_size: -
j_call: TRBJ1-2
cdr3_length: 13

cdr3_aa: CASSQATTDYTEAFF
cdr3_nt: TGTGCCAGCAGCCAAGCCACGACAGACTACACTGAAGCTTTCTTT
v_call: TRBV7-8
d_call: -
clone_size: -
j_call: TRBJ1-1
cdr3_length: 15

cdr3_aa: CASSLGWTETYEQYF
cdr3_nt: TGTGCCAGCAGCTTAGGTTGGACAGAAACCTACGAGCAGTACTTC
v_call: TRBV7-9
d_call: -
clone_size: -
j_call: TRBJ2-7
cdr3_length: 15

cdr3_aa: CASSRSRDTSLKGYGYTF
cdr3_nt: TGCGCCAGCAGTCGCTCCCGGGACACCTCTCTAAAGGGCTATGGCTACACCTTC
v_call: TRBV23-1
d_call: -
clone_size: -
j_call: TRBJ1-2
cdr3_length: 18

cdr3_aa: CASSLSSLSTEAFF
cdr3_nt: TGCGCCAGCAGCTTATCATCACTGAGCACTGAAGCTTTCTTT
v_call: TRBV5-1
d_call: -
clone_size: -
j_call: TRBJ1-1
cdr3_length: 14

cdr3_aa: CASSYSAFDEKLFF
cdr3_nt: TGTGCCAGCAGTTACTCAGCGTTCGATGAAAAACTGTTTTTT
v_call: TRBV6-2/TRBV6-3
d_call: -
clone_size: -
j_call: TRBJ1-4
cdr3_length: 14

cdr3_aa: CASSLFQGRHEKLFF
cdr3_nt: TGTGCCAGCAGTTTATTTCAGGGGCGGCATGAAAAACTGTTTTTT
v_call: TRBV28
d_call: -
clone_size: -
j_call: TRBJ1-4
cdr3_length: 15

cdr3_aa: CASSQALGQGVLSTNEKLFF
cdr3_nt: TGCGCCAGCAGCCAAGCCCTTGGACAGGGTGTTCTCTCAACTAATGAAAAACTGTTTTTT
v_call: TRBV4-3
d_call: TRBD1
clone_size: -
j_call: TRBJ1-4
cdr3_length: 20

cdr3_aa: CASSPDRGAGELFF
cdr3_nt: TGTGCCAGCAGTCCGGACAGGGGAGCCGGGGAGCTGTTTTTT
v_call: TRBV5-7
d_call: TRBD1
clone_size: -
j_call: TRBJ2-2
cdr3_length: 14

cdr3_aa: CAWSAGTGGEAFF
cdr3_nt: TGTGCCTGGAGTGCCGGGACAGGCGGAGAAGCTTTCTTT
v_call: TRBV30
d_call: TRBD1
clone_size: -
j_call: TRBJ1-1
cdr3_length: 13

cdr3_aa: CATGGEYEQYF
cdr3_nt: TGTGCCACGGGAGGGGAGTACGAGCAGTACTTC
v_call: TRBV10-3
d_call: TRBD2
clone_size: -
j_call: TRBJ2-7
cdr3_length: 11

cdr3_aa: CASSAGQGINTDTQYF
cdr3_nt: TGCGCCAGCAGCGCGGGACAGGGGATAAACACAGATACGCAGTATTTT
v_call: TRBV5-1
d_call: TRBD1
clone_size: -
j_call: TRBJ2-3
cdr3_length: 16

cdr3_aa: CASSQGQGKTFF
cdr3_nt: TGTGCCAGCAGCCAAGGACAGGGTAAAACTTTCTTT
v_call: TRBV12-3/TRBV12-4
d_call: TRBD1
clone_size: -
j_call: TRBJ1-1
cdr3_length: 12

cdr3_aa: CASNTGGLTKAFF
cdr3_nt: TGCGCCAGCAATACAGGGGGCTTAACGAAAGCTTTCTTT
v_call: TRBV10-2
d_call: TRBD1
clone_size: -
j_call: TRBJ1-1
cdr3_length: 13

cdr3_aa: CASSLRTGFSTEAFF
cdr3_nt: TGCGCCAGCAGCTTGCGGACAGGGTTTTCAACTGAAGCTTTCTTT
v_call: TRBV5-1
d_call: TRBD1
clone_size: -
j_call: TRBJ1-1
cdr3_length: 15

cdr3_aa: CASSLGDRDNSPLHF
cdr3_nt: TGTGCCAGCAGTTTAGGGGACAGGGATAATTCACCCCTCCACTTT
v_call: TRBV28
d_call: TRBD1
clone_size: -
j_call: TRBJ1-6
cdr3_length: 15

cdr3_aa: CASSLGSRGGEQYF
cdr3_nt: TGTGCCAGCAGCTTAGGCTCCAGGGGTGGGGAGCAGTACTTC
v_call: TRBV7-6
d_call: -
clone_size: -
j_call: TRBJ2-7
cdr3_length: 14

cdr3_aa: CASSQEPLLTRPYEQYF
cdr3_nt: TGCGCCAGCAGCCAAGAGCCCCTACTGACTAGGCCGTACGAGCAGTACTTC
v_call: TRBV4-1
d_call: -
clone_size: -
j_call: TRBJ2-7
cdr3_length: 17

cdr3_aa: CASSPTRDRGGTDTQYF
cdr3_nt: TGTGCCAGCTCACCCACCCGGGACAGGGGTGGGACAGATACGCAGTATTTT
v_call: TRBV18
d_call: TRBD1
clone_size: -
j_call: TRBJ2-3
cdr3_length: 17

cdr3_aa: CASSPDRGPYTEAFF
cdr3_nt: TGTGCCAGCAGTCCCGACAGGGGGCCGTACACTGAAGCTTTCTTT
v_call: TRBV25-1
d_call: TRBD1
clone_size: -
j_call: TRBJ1-1
cdr3_length: 15

cdr3_aa: CASSLVQALNTEAFF
cdr3_nt: TGTGCCAGCAGCTTAGTACAGGCCCTGAACACTGAAGCTTTCTTT
v_call: TRBV7-2
d_call: -
clone_size: -
j_call: TRBJ1-1
cdr3_length: 15

cdr3_aa: CASSSHALETQYF
cdr3_nt: TGCGCCAGCAGCTCGCACGCGTTGGAGACCCAGTACTTC
v_call: TRBV4-1
d_call: -
clone_size: -
j_call: TRBJ2-5
cdr3_length: 13

cdr3_aa: CASSVSQTGKTYEQYF
cdr3_nt: TGTGCCAGCAGCGTATCCCAGACAGGTAAAACCTACGAGCAGTACTTC
v_call: TRBV9
d_call: -
clone_size: few
j_call: TRBJ2-7
cdr3_length: 16

cdr3_aa: CASSIRVSDTEAFF
cdr3_nt: TGTGCCAGTAGTATCAGGGTGTCGGACACTGAAGCTTTCTTT
v_call: TRBV19
d_call: -
clone_size: -
j_call: TRBJ1-1
cdr3_length: 14

cdr3_aa: CASGPQQGGETEAFF
cdr3_nt: TGCGCCAGCGGACCCCAACAGGGAGGGGAGACTGAAGCTTTCTTT
v_call: TRBV5-1
d_call: -
clone_size: -
j_call: TRBJ1-1
cdr3_length: 15

cdr3_aa: CASSSSRKQGAVYYGYTF
cdr3_nt: TGTGCCAGCAGCTCCTCGCGAAAACAGGGGGCGGTATACTATGGCTACACCTTC
v_call: TRBV5-5
d_call: TRBD1
clone_size: once
j_call: TRBJ1-2
cdr3_length: 18

cdr3_aa: CASSLQGAPNGEQFF
cdr3_nt: TGTGCCAGCAGCTTACAGGGGGCGCCCAACGGTGAGCAGTTCTTC
v_call: TRBV3-1/TRBV3-2
d_call: TRBD1
clone_size: -
j_call: TRBJ2-1
cdr3_length: 15

cdr3_aa: CASSSSGTGYNEQFF
cdr3_nt: TGTGCCAGCAGCTCCTCCGGGACAGGCTACAATGAGCAGTTCTTC
v_call: TRBV5-4
d_call: TRBD1
clone_size: -
j_call: TRBJ2-1
cdr3_length: 15

cdr3_aa: CASSADRAGANVLTF
cdr3_nt: TGTGCCAGCAGCGCAGACAGGGCTGGGGCCAACGTCCTGACTTTC
v_call: TRBV28
d_call: TRBD1
clone_size: -
j_call: TRBJ2-6
cdr3_length: 15

cdr3_aa: CASRDRGGNEQFF
cdr3_nt: TGTGCCAGCCGTGACCGAGGTGGTAATGAGCAGTTCTTC
v_call: TRBV5-4
d_call: -
clone_size: once
j_call: TRBJ2-1
cdr3_length: 13

cdr3_aa: CASSPAGGSRETQYF
cdr3_nt: TGTGCCAGCAGCCCAGCAGGTGGAAGTCGTGAGACCCAGTACTTC
v_call: TRBV13
d_call: -
clone_size: -
j_call: TRBJ2-5
cdr3_length: 15